Sequencing of this TCR beta chain was carried out in a study of shared clonotypes between healthy human individuals. Sequencing was performed with immunoSEQ multiplex PCR; in TCRdb, only in-frame clones are kept and a portion is missing. The data hold 2 million to 2.5 million clones, with 93% observed a single time. This clone was observed a single time. The same CDR3 is also encoded by other DNA sequences in this sample. CDR1 and CDR2 (germline): SNHLY, FYNNEI. The CDR3 contains 12 residues. V was clipped by 3 bases and J by 6 bases, with 5 bases between them. The receptor's source is a young man in good health. Some clones in this sample may be carry-over from other donors' samples. The chain combines TRBV2 with TRBJ2-2; no firm D call. The material sequenced was naive CD4+ T cells from PBMCs. The subset: CD45RA+ positively selected. CDR3 nucleotides: TGTGCCAGCAGTGACGGCCCCGGGGAGCTGTTTTTT. It yields the protein CASSDGPGELFF.